The 18 T cell receptor beta chains below come from one sample, sequenced in a study of blood T cell repertoires in COVID-19. Sequencing used immunoSEQ multiplex PCR; TCRdb keeps in-frame clones, though not all of them. The data show a few hundred thousand clones, approximately 90% seen once. The specimen was peripheral blood. The receptor source for this set is a woman between 50 and 59 years old with COVID-19, enrolled during active disease.

The chain uses TRBV11-2 and TRBJ1-4; TRBD1 matches at 8 bases. The junction had 10 bases not matched to a gene; V was cut back by 5 bases and J by 8 bases. CDR1 SGHAT and CDR2 FQNNGV come from the germline V gene. The CDR3 runs 15 residues. CDR3 nucleotide sequence: TGTGCCAGCAGCGGAGGACAGGGAGGACGAGAAAAACTGTTTTTT. Its protein product is CASSGGQGGREKLFF. Full variable domain (missing parts from reference TRBV11-2 and TRBJ1-4): EAGVAQSPRYKIIEKRQSVAFWCNPISGHATLYWYQQILGQGPKLLIQFQNNGVVDDSQLPKDRFSAERLKGVDSTLKIQPAKLEDSAVYLCASSGGQGGREKLFFGSGTQLSVL.

The rearrangement joins TRBV10-3 to TRBJ2-3, with a tentative D call TRBD1 (6 bases). Germline V gene lookup returns CDR1 ENHRY and CDR2 SYGVKD. V dropped 2 bases and J dropped 2 bases, with 8 bases sitting between them. CDR3 size: 14 residues. Here the CDR3 reads CAISEGTTTDTQYF. As DNA, the CDR3 is TGTGCCATCAGTGAGGGGACAACCACAGATACGCAGTATTTT.

The gene calls are TRBV10-1 and TRBJ2-7, with 9 positions matching TRBD1. The CDR3 has 14 amino acids. CDR1 is WNHNN, CDR2 SYGVQD, per germline (reference sequence). Trimming cost V 6 bases and J 2 bases; bases outside gene matches: 5. CDR3 DNA sequence: TGCGCCAGCAGGGGACAGGGAGATACCTACGAGCAGTACTTC. Translation: CASRGQGDTYEQYF.

The chain couples TRBV4-2 to TRBJ2-5; no clear D. This CDR3 comprises 16 residues. Trimming stripped 3 bases from V and 1 base from J, with 15 bases between. Germline values: CDR1 LGHNA, CDR2 YNFKEQ. The CDR3 sequence is CASSQGRGLAQETQYF. CDR3 nucleotides: TGTGCCAGCAGCCAGGGCCGTGGCCTGGCCCAAGAGACCCAGTACTTC.

This chain joins TRBV5-4 and TRBJ2-1; D perhaps matches TRBD1 (6 bases). The CDR3 extends over 16 amino acids. The germline CDR1 and CDR2 sequences are SGHNT and YYREEE (reference sequence). V shed 9 bases and J shed 3 bases, with 22 bases lying between them. The CDR3 nucleotides read TGTGCCATCAACATCCAGGGGCGAGCGGACTACAATGAGCAGTTCTTC. It encodes CAINIQGRADYNEQFF.

The J gene is TRBJ2-7, the V gene TRBV6-1; 13 nucleotides agree with TRBD2. V gave up 7 bases and J gave up 2 bases; unmatched junction bases: 11. Germline assignment: CDR1 MNHNS and CDR2 SASEGT. The CDR3 loop spans 17 amino acids. CDR3 protein: CASIEATGLAGAYEQYF. The CDR3 DNA follows: TGTGCCAGCATTGAGGCGACAGGACTAGCGGGAGCCTACGAGCAGTACTTC.

The rearrangement uses TRBV12-5 and TRBJ2-4, with 7 positions matching TRBD1. V trimming: 1 base; J trimming: 6 bases; junction bases outside the gene matches: 6. The CDR3 length is 15 residues. Germline lookup yields CDR1 LGHNT and CDR2 FRNRAP. CDR3 in DNA: TGTGCTAGTGGTTTGGGACAGGGCTCCCTAAACATTCAGTACTTC. It yields the protein CASGLGQGSLNIQYF.

The rearrangement uses TRBV19 and TRBJ1-1; a weak D match, TRBD1 (6 bases). Trimming pared 7 bases from V and 6 bases from J, leaving 24 bases between. Germline assignment: CDR1 LNHDA and CDR2 SQIVND (reference sequence). There are 16 residues in the CDR3. CDR3 nucleotide sequence: TGTGCCAGTACCGAGTGGCCTACGGACAGAAGCTCTGAAGCTTTCTTT. It encodes CASTEWPTDRSSEAFF.

The chain combines TRBV3-1 (or the pseudogene TRBV3-2) with TRBJ1-1; no definite D call. Per the germline V gene, CDR1 is LGHDT and CDR2 is YNNKEL (reference sequence). The CDR3 sequence is 12 residues long. The germline V and J ends were trimmed by 2 bases and 4 bases, with 5 bases remaining between them. The CDR3 DNA reads as TGTGCCAGCAGCCAACTTCGCACTGAAGCTTTCTTT. Its translation: CASSQLRTEAFF.

This clone was recorded once. The chain employs TRBV3-1 (or the pseudogene TRBV3-2) and TRBJ2-7; 8 nucleotides match TRBD1. CDR1 is LGHDT and CDR2 is YNNKEL in the germline V gene (reference sequence). After removal of 4 bases from V and 3 bases from J, the junction contained 5 bases not matched to a gene. The CDR3 runs to 14 residues. CDR3 nucleotides: TGTGCCAGCAGCCGGGCAGGGGGCTACTACGAGCAGTACTTC. Translated, it gives CASSRAGGYYEQYF.

The V gene is TRBV6-2 or TRBV6-3, the J gene TRBJ2-1; D ambiguous. From germline, CDR1 is MNHEY and CDR2 SVGEGT. CDR3 length: 13 amino acids. V was pared by 1 base and J by 4 bases, with 5 bases between. The CDR3 sequence is CASSYLTYNEQFF. Here the CDR3 DNA reads TGTGCCAGCAGTTACTTGACTTACAATGAGCAGTTCTTC.

Notes on this clone: The identical CDR3 is also encoded by other nucleotide sequences in the sample. The chain uses TRBV2 and TRBJ1-1, with D perhaps TRBD1 (5 bases). In germline, CDR1 is SNHLY, CDR2 FYNNEI. The CDR3 loop spans 14 amino acids. V was trimmed by 6 bases and J by 0 bases, leaving 11 bases between them. The CDR3 bases are TGTGCCAGCAGGGTTGGGGGGATGAACACTGAAGCTTTCTTT. Its translation: CASRVGGMNTEAFF.

The CDR3 sequence is CASSLGQPSNYGYTF. DNA for the CDR3: TGTGCCAGCAGCTTGGGACAGCCTTCTAACTATGGCTACACCTTC. The rearrangement uses TRBV5-4 and TRBJ1-2; a weak D match, TRBD1 (5 bases). Trimming cost V 0 bases and J 0 bases, with 9 bases left between them. The CDR3 length is 15 residues. CDR1 and CDR2 from the germline V gene are SGHNT and YYREEE (reference sequence). Filled out from reference TRBV5-4 and TRBJ1-2, the complete variable domain reads ETGVTQSPTHLIKTRGQQVTLRCSSQSGHNTVSWYQQALGQGPQFIFQYYREEENGRGNFPPRFSGLQFPNYSSELNVNALELDDSALYLCASSLGQPSNYGYTFGSGTRLTVV.

The V call is TRBV10-3, the J call TRBJ2-5, with TRBD2 matching 7 bases. V gave up 11 bases and J gave up 2 bases; unmatched junction bases: 5. Germline V CDR1 and CDR2: ENHRY, SYGVKD. This CDR3 spans 12 amino acids. For the CDR3, the DNA is TGTGCCTCCCGGGGGGAACAAGAGACCCAGTACTTC. Encoded protein: CASRGEQETQYF.

The chain combines TRBV7-2 with TRBJ2-7; 9 bases are shared with TRBD1. Unmatched junction bases numbered 8, after V lost 2 bases and J lost 6 bases. Looked up from germline, CDR1 is SGHTA and CDR2 is FQGNSA. This CDR3 comprises 15 residues. In nucleotides, the CDR3 is TGTGCCAGCAGCTTAAGGGGGACAGGGAGCGGCGAGCAGTACTTC. As protein: CASSLRGTGSGEQYF.

The chain links TRBV24-1 to TRBJ2-2, with 8 nucleotides matching TRBD1. The CDR3 loop spans 18 amino acids. Unmatched junction bases numbered 14, after V lost 3 bases and J lost 6 bases. The V gene's germline CDR1 is KGHDR and CDR2 SFDVKD. The CDR3 sequence: CATSDPRADRGLAGELFF. The DNA for the CDR3 is TGTGCCACCAGTGATCCGAGGGCAGACAGGGGTCTCGCCGGGGAGCTGTTTTTT.

The gene calls are TRBV5-1 and TRBJ2-7; D is possibly TRBD1 (7 bases). This CDR3 is built from 14 residues. Trimming removed 0 bases at V and 5 bases at J, with 12 bases between. Germline CDR1 is SGHRS and CDR2 is YFSETQ. CDR3 region: CASSLAAGGHEQYF. The CDR3 nucleotides are TGCGCCAGCAGCTTGGCGGCAGGGGGGCACGAGCAGTACTTC.

The rearrangement links TRBV9 to TRBJ2-4; 9 bases fit TRBD2. CDR1 and CDR2 (germline): SGDLS, YYNGEE. The V gene end was trimmed by 4 bases and the J gene end by 5 bases; junction bases not matched to a gene: 10. The CDR3 is 16 residues long. CDR3 in amino acids: CASSPLGGRVQNIQYF. CDR3 DNA sequence: TGTGCCAGCAGCCCCCTGGGCGGGAGGGTCCAAAACATTCAGTACTTC.